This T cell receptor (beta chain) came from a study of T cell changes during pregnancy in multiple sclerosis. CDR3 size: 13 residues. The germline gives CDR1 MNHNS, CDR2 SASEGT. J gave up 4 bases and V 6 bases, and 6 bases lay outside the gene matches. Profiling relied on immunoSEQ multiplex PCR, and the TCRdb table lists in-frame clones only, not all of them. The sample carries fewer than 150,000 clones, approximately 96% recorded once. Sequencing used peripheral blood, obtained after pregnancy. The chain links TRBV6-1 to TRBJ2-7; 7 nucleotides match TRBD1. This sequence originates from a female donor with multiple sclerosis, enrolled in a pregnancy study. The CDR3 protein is CASSMEQGYEQYF. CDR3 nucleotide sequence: TGTGCCAGCAGCATGGAACAGGGGTACGAGCAGTACTTC.